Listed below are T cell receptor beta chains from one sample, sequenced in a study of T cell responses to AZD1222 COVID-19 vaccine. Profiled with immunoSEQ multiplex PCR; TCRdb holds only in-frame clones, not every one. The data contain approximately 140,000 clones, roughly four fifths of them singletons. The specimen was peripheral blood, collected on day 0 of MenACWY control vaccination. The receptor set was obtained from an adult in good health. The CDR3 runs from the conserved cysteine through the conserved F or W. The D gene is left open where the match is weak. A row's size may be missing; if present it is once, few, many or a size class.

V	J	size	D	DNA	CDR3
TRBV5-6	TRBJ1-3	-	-	TGTGCCAGCAGCGGACAGACCAACTCTGGAAACACCATATATTTT	CASSGQTNSGNTIYF
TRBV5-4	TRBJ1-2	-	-	TGTGCCAGCAGCCCCCAAGGGGGAAACTATGGCTACACCTTC	CASSPQGGNYGYTF
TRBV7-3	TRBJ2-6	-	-	TGTGCCAGCAGCTTAAATGGGGGGCCTGGGGCCAACGTCCTGACTTTC	CASSLNGGPGANVLTF
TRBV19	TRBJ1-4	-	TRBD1	TGTGCCAGTAGTCCGACAGGGGGCCGAGAAAAACTGTTTTTT	CASSPTGGREKLFF
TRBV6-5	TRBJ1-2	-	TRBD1	TGTGCCAGCCGCCGGGGGACAGGCAACTATGGCTACACCTTC	CASRRGTGNYGYTF
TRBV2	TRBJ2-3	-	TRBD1	TGTGCCAGCTGCGACAGGGGGCTTTTTAGCACAGATACGCAGTATTTT	CASCDRGLFSTDTQYF
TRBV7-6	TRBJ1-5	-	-	TGTGCCAGCAGCTTAGGGCCCGGGGATCAGCCCCAGCATTTT	CASSLGPGDQPQHF
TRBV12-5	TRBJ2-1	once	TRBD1	TGTGCTAGTGGTTTGAGTGGGACAGGGGGTTCATACAATGAGCAGTTCTTC	CASGLSGTGGSYNEQFF
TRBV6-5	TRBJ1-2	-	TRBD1	TGTGCCAGCAGTAGGGGACAGGGGGCTGGCTATGGCTACACCTTC	CASSRGQGAGYGYTF
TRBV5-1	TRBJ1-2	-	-	TGCGCCAGCAGCTCCACCTCATATGGCTACACCTTC	CASSSTSYGYTF
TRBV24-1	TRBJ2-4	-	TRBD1	TGTGCCACCAGCCAATCCGGGACAGGGGAAAACATTCAGTACTTC	CATSQSGTGENIQYF
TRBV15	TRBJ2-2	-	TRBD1	TGTGCCACCAGCTGGGGACAGGGACTTTCCGGGGAGCTGTTTTTT	CATSWGQGLSGELFF
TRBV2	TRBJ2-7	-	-	TGTGCCAGCAGTGTAGCTTACGAGCAGTACTTC	CASSVAYEQYF
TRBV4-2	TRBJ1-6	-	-	TGTGCCAGCAGCCAAGAGTGGCGTTCACCCCTCCACTTT	CASSQEWRSPLHF
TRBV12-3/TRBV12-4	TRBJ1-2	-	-	TGTGCCAGCAGTTTCTCGGGGGACTATGGCTACACCTTC	CASSFSGDYGYTF
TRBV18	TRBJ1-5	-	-	TGTGCCAGCTCAGCAAGGGGCAGGGAGGGCAATCAGCCCCAGCATTTT	CASSARGREGNQPQHF
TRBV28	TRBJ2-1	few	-	TGTGCCAGCAGAAGCTACAATGAGCAGTTCTTC	CASRSYNEQFF
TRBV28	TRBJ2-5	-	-	TGTGCCAGCAGTTCGGGGCAAAGGGAGACCCAGTACTTC	CASSSGQRETQYF
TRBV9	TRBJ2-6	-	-	TGTGCCAGCAGCGTAGATAGTGGGGCCAACGTCCTGACTTTC	CASSVDSGANVLTF
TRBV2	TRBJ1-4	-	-	TGTGCCAGCAGTGAACCTAATGAAAAACTGTTTTTT	CASSEPNEKLFF
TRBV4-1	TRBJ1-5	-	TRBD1	TGCGCCAGCAGCCAACGACAGGGATGGGATCAGCCCCAGCATTTT	CASSQRQGWDQPQHF
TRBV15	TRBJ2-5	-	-	TGTGCCACCAGCAGAGATAGGTTTCAAGAGACCCAGTACTTC	CATSRDRFQETQYF